One sample yielded the 9 T cell receptor beta chains listed below, sequenced in a study of response to subunit inactivated influenza vaccine. One entry per CDR3 protein, called by TCRdb with MiXCR from the RT-PCR reads. The profile shows almost 600,000 distinct CDR3 sequences, around 13% of them singletons. This specimen consisted of PBMCs from blood, obtained about 12 days after vaccination. All receptors come from a man aged 50 or older who received an inactivated influenza vaccine.

This clonotype was seen a handful of times. This chain links TRBV20-1 with TRBJ2-5, with TRBD2 matching 9 bases. Germline V CDR1 and CDR2: DFQATT, SNEGSKA (reference sequence). The CDR3 is 13 residues long. Germline trimming cut 2 bases from V and 3 bases from J; bases unmatched to any gene: 1. The CDR3 nucleotides are TGCAGTGCTAGAATAGCGGGGGAAGAGACCCAGTACTTC. Amino acid sequence: CSARIAGEETQYF.

A few counts support this clonotype. V and J are TRBV2 and TRBJ1-2, with D tentatively TRBD1 (6 bases). V was pared by 4 bases and J by 3 bases, with 9 bases between. Germline V gene data show CDR1 as SNHLY and CDR2 as FYNNEI. CDR3 length: 13 residues. CDR3 sequence (DNA): TGTGCCAGCAGTGTGGGACAAGACTATGGCTACACCTTC. Translation gives CASSVGQDYGYTF.

This clonotype was counted only a few times. V gene TRBV5-1 combines with J gene TRBJ2-5, with D perhaps being TRBD1 or TRBD2 (5 bases each). This CDR3 region has 14 residues. V lost 4 bases and J lost 5, with 15 bases in between. Germline CDR1 reads SGHRS; CDR2 reads YFSETQ. The CDR3 sequence: CASSATTRQETQYF. The CDR3 coding sequence is TGCGCCAGCAGCGCCACCACTAGACAGGAGACCCAGTACTTC. The full variable domain, its missing parts supplied by reference TRBV5-1 and TRBJ2-5, is KAGVTQTPRYLIKTRGQQVTLSCSPISGHRSVSWYQQTPGQGLQFLFEYFSETQRNKGNFPGRFSGRQFSNSRSEMNVSTLELGDSALYLCASSATTRQETQYFGPGTRLLVL.

To note about this clonotype: This clone may be a read error of a much larger clone one base away. The chain recombines TRBV7-9 with TRBJ2-1; the match to TRBD1 covers 7 bases. The CDR3 has 15 amino acids. The V and J ends lost 5 bases and 2 bases, in that order; junction bases with no gene match: 6. The germline V gene encodes CDR1 SEHNR and CDR2 FQNEAQ (reference sequence). DNA for the CDR3: TGTGCCAGCAGCCCGGGACAGAGCCCCTACAATGAGCAGTTCTTC. Translating it yields CASSPGQSPYNEQFF.

CDR3 sequence reads: CARSHNRVDSWEQYF. The CDR3 DNA reads as TGTGCCAGAAGTCACAACAGGGTCGACAGCTGGGAGCAGTACTTC. This chain joins TRBV12-3 or TRBV12-4 and TRBJ2-7, with a possible D match to TRBD1 (6 bases). The CDR3 contains 15 residues. The V end lost 9 bases, the J end lost 7 bases, and 25 bases lay between the germline ends.

This chain connects TRBV29-1 to TRBJ2-3, with D unresolved. The V gene lost 0 bases and the J gene lost 0 bases, with 10 bases spanning the gap. The V gene's germline CDR1 is SQVTM and CDR2 ANQGSEA. The CDR3 has 15 amino acids. The CDR3 sequence is CSVEDPYSSTDTQYF. The DNA of the CDR3 is TGCAGCGTTGAAGACCCGTACTCTAGCACAGATACGCAGTATTTT.

This clonotype was detected a few times. The chain couples TRBV20-1 to TRBJ2-4; 9 nucleotides line up with TRBD1. The V segment lost 5 bases and the J segment 0 bases; nucleotides outside the gene matches: 17. The CDR3 length is 19 residues. Per the germline V gene, CDR1 is DFQATT and CDR2 is SNEGSKA (reference sequence). Here the CDR3 reads CSAGPGQGYGGLAKNIQYF. In nucleotides, the CDR3 is TGCAGTGCTGGACCGGGACAGGGTTATGGGGGGCTAGCCAAAAACATTCAGTACTTC.

Many counts were recorded for this clonotype. This sequence joins TRBV7-8 and TRBJ1-5; D gene ambiguous. Trimming took 5 bases from V and 3 from J, leaving 8 bases between them. Germline CDR1 is SGHVS and CDR2 is FQNEAQ. This CDR3 comprises 13 residues. CDR3 sequence reads: CASSRTFNQPQHF. CDR3 sequence (DNA): TGTGCCAGCAGCCGGACCTTCAATCAGCCCCAGCATTTT.

The V and J genes are TRBV4-1 and TRBJ1-4; TRBD1 aligns across 7 bases. CDR1 and CDR2 from the germline V gene are MGHRA and YSYEKL. V lost 4 bases to trimming and J lost 0 bases; unmatched junction nucleotides: 5. The CDR3 covers 16 residues. The CDR3 nucleotides are TGCGCCAGCAGCCGGACAGGCAGTCCAACTAATGAAAAACTGTTTTTT. Protein sequence: CASSRTGSPTNEKLFF.